The 12 T cell receptor beta chains presented below share a single source sample, sequenced in a study of blood T cell repertoires in COVID-19. Profiled with immunoSEQ multiplex PCR; TCRdb holds only in-frame clones, not every one. This table holds about 260,000 clones, about nine tenths found once. Sequenced: PBMCs or T cells enriched from blood (not recorded which). The receptors shown here come from a man aged 50-60 years who had been exposed to COVID-19.

The rearrangement uses TRBV12-3 or TRBV12-4 and TRBJ1-5; D not certain. V lost 3 bases and J 5 bases, leaving 8 bases between the germline ends. This CDR3 is 13 amino acids long. The CDR3 sequence: CASSFGQHQPQHF. For the CDR3, the DNA is TGTGCCAGCAGTTTTGGGCAGCATCAGCCCCAGCATTTT.

This chain joins TRBV10-3 and TRBJ1-3; 8 nucleotides agree with TRBD1. The CDR3 is 16 residues long. Germline loops: CDR1 ENHRY, CDR2 SYGVKD. V gave up 6 bases and J gave up 0 bases; unmatched junction bases: 7. The CDR3 loop is CAIRPGQDLSGNTIYF. The DNA for the CDR3 is TGTGCCATCAGACCGGGACAGGATCTCTCTGGAAACACCATATATTTT.

The chain carries TRBV6-5 and TRBJ1-1, with no clear D. The germline CDR1 and CDR2 sequences are MNHEY and SVGAGI. The CDR3 sequence is 14 residues long. The V end lost 5 bases, the J end lost 6 bases, and 16 bases lay between the germline ends. The CDR3 loop reads CASSNLGLSPEAFF. The DNA for the CDR3 is TGTGCCAGCAGTAACCTAGGACTTTCTCCTGAAGCTTTCTTT.

This rearrangement joins TRBV4-1 to TRBJ1-2; 8 bases agree with TRBD1. Per germline, CDR1 MGHRA and CDR2 YSYEKL. V was pared by 0 bases and J by 4 bases, with 16 bases of the junction left unmatched. This CDR3 has 19 amino acids. CDR3 region: CASSQEGPASRGRSYGYTF. In DNA form, the CDR3 reads TGCGCCAGCAGCCAAGAGGGACCGGCGAGCAGGGGGCGCAGCTATGGCTACACCTTC.

V usage is TRBV11-2 and J usage is TRBJ1-6; TRBD1 might be the D (6 bases). The CDR3 has 16 residues. The V gene lost 3 bases and the J gene lost 10 bases, with 19 bases spanning the gap. Germline-derived CDR1 and CDR2 are SGHAT and FQNNGV. CDR3 DNA sequence: TGTGCCAGCAGCTTTGGGGACAATTCCTTAGGGTCACCCCTCCACTTT. Its protein product is CASSFGDNSLGSPLHF.

The rearrangement uses TRBV5-1 and TRBJ1-5; D is possibly TRBD1 (5 bases). V was cut by 0 bases and J by 6 bases, with 13 bases left in between. Germline-derived CDR1 and CDR2 are SGHRS and YFSETQ. This CDR3 is built from 15 residues. The CDR3 nucleotides are TGCGCCAGCAGCTTGGCCGGGCAGGGTGGTCAGCCCCAGCATTTT. Amino acids: CASSLAGQGGQPQHF.

The J gene is TRBJ2-5, the V gene TRBV5-4, with 10 bases identical to TRBD2. The CDR3 is 17 amino acids. V lost 6 bases to trimming and J lost 2 bases; unmatched junction nucleotides: 13. Germline CDR1 SGHNT, CDR2 YYREEE (reference sequence). The CDR3 bases are TGTGCCAGCACCCTATTAAAGACTAGCGGGTCTCAAGAGACCCAGTACTTC. Protein sequence: CASTLLKTSGSQETQYF.

This clone was observed once. The J gene is TRBJ2-1, the V gene TRBV10-1, with TRBD2 identical over 11 bases. J gave up 2 bases and V 6 bases, and 6 bases lay outside the gene matches. The CDR3 covers 16 residues. Germline values: CDR1 WNHNN, CDR2 SYGVQD (reference sequence). CDR3 loop: CASSRGLAGPYNEQFF. DNA of the CDR3: TGCGCCAGCAGCCGAGGACTAGCGGGCCCCTACAATGAGCAGTTCTTC.

A few counts support this clone. The J gene is TRBJ1-5, the V gene TRBV30; 7 positions match TRBD1. The CDR3 has 14 amino acids. Trimming cost V 4 bases and J 5 bases; bases outside gene matches: 8. From germline, CDR1 is GTSNPN and CDR2 SVGIG (reference sequence). CDR3 sequence: CAWNKGARYQPQHF. CDR3 sequence (DNA): TGTGCCTGGAATAAGGGGGCGCGTTATCAGCCCCAGCATTTT.

This clone came up once. The chain uses TRBV7-9 and TRBJ1-5, with D tentatively TRBD1 (6 bases). The V gene lost 5 bases and the J gene lost 0 bases, with 11 bases spanning the gap. This CDR3 has 15 residues. The germline gives CDR1 SEHNR, CDR2 FQNEAQ (reference sequence). CDR3 in DNA: TGTGCCAGCAGCCGCGGACAGAGTAGCAATCAGCCCCAGCATTTT. Encoded protein: CASSRGQSSNQPQHF.

The gene calls are TRBV12-3 or TRBV12-4 and TRBJ1-2, with 7 bases identical to TRBD1. The CDR3 extends over 12 amino acids. V was clipped by 4 bases and J by 4 bases; unmatched bases: 0. In nucleotides, the CDR3 is TGTGCCAGCAGTTGGGACAGCTATGGCTACACCTTC. This gives the protein CASSWDSYGYTF.

Only one count was recorded for this clone. V gene TRBV9 combines with J gene TRBJ1-6; 10 bases are a match to TRBD1. Germline CDR1 and CDR2: SGDLS and YYNGEE. The length of the CDR3 is 15 residues. V gave up 3 bases and J gave up 6 bases; unmatched junction bases: 3. CDR3 in DNA: TGTGCCAGCAGCGCACGGGACAGGGGTAATTCACCCCTCCACTTT. Protein sequence: CASSARDRGNSPLHF.